Sequencing of this TCR beta chain was carried out in a study of CXCR3-negative and CXCR3-positive naive CD8 T cells. The method, 5' RACE with UMI labels, was used to prepare the TRB cDNA libraries. TCRdb re-called the 5' RACE reads; every CDR3 protein appears as one record, without DNA. The sample's table shows under 85,000 distinct CDR3 sequences. The sample comprised naive CXCR3- CD8+ T cells from blood. Subset specified: CD45RO-CCR7+CD27+CD95- naive CD8+ T cells lacking CXCR3 (TNR3-). This receptor was identified in a human donor in good health. Some clones in this sample may be carry-over from other donors' samples.

CDR3 in amino acids: CSVWGVPFTGELFF. The chain links TRBV29-1 to TRBJ2-2; TCRdb selects TRBD2, and the lack of DNA leaves this call unchecked. The CDR3 length is 14 residues. Germline CDR1 SQVTM, CDR2 ANQGSEA.